The 9 T cell receptor beta chains reported below all come from one sample, sequenced in a study of PD-1 blockade in classical Hodgkin lymphoma. Time point indicated: cycle 4 day 1 (C4D1), after more than five weeks of nivolumab. Following autologous stem cell transplantation, relapse occurred in every patient, and exposure to brentuximab vedotin varied. Thawed PBMCs were subjected to magnetic negative selection, which yielded isolated CD8+ T cells. Some clones are missing from TCRdb's copy, which holds only in-frame ones; the method was immunoSEQ multiplex PCR. The sample shows about 20,000 clones, around four fifths of them seen only once. The sequencing used CD8+ T cells from blood, collected before the fourth cycle of nivolumab. The receptors were gathered from a human donor with classical Hodgkin lymphoma.

The gene calls are TRBV18 and TRBJ2-1; D gene unclear. V was pared by 6 bases and J by 5 bases, with 5 bases between. This CDR3 is 11 amino acids long. Germline loops: CDR1 KGHSH, CDR2 LQKENI. This CDR3 reads CASSPNNEQFF. In DNA form, the CDR3 reads TGTGCCAGCTCCCCGAACAATGAGCAGTTCTTC. Complete variable domain (other parts from reference TRBV18 and TRBJ2-1): NAGVMQNPRHLVRRRGQEARLRCSPMKGHSHVYWYRQLPEEGLKFMVYLQKENIIDESGMPKERFSAEFPKEGPSILRIQQVVRGDSAAYFCASSPNNEQFFGPGTRLTVL.

CDR3 sequence reads: CASSQDSAQETQYF. CDR3 coding DNA: TGCGCCAGCAGCCAGGATTCGGCTCAAGAGACCCAGTACTTC. The chain combines TRBV4-3 with TRBJ2-5; no firm D call. The V gene's germline CDR1 is LGHNA and CDR2 YSLEER. V dropped 3 bases and J dropped 2 bases, with 10 bases sitting between them. This CDR3 region has 14 residues.

The chain joins TRBV2 to TRBJ2-7, with a weak D call TRBD2 (6 bases). This CDR3 has 13 amino acids. Per germline, CDR1 SNHLY and CDR2 FYNNEI. V lost 6 bases and J lost 4, with 13 bases in between. The DNA for the CDR3 is TGTGCCAGCAGAGAGAATAGCGGATACGAGCAGTACTTC. Its translation: CASRENSGYEQYF.

This chain connects TRBV11-3 to TRBJ1-1, with a possible D match to TRBD1 (5 bases). This CDR3 contains 14 residues. V shed 5 bases and J shed 5 bases, with 15 bases lying between them. CDR1 and CDR2 from the germline V gene are SGHNT and YENEEA. The CDR3 protein is CASSPGTSGTEAFF. Written as DNA, the CDR3 is TGTGCCAGCAGCCCCGGGACCTCTGGGACTGAAGCTTTCTTT.

The chain employs TRBV15 and TRBJ1-2; 9 nucleotides align to TRBD1. The CDR3 covers 16 residues. With 6 bases clipped from V and 5 bases from J, the junction kept 13 bases outside the gene matches. Germline assignment: CDR1 LNHNV and CDR2 YYDKDF (reference sequence). The CDR3 DNA is TGTGCCACCAGTAAGGGACAGGGCTTAAACTGGTATGGCTACACCTTC. Translation gives CATSKGQGLNWYGYTF.

This clone was found once. The chain carries TRBV4-3 and TRBJ2-1; D ambiguous. This CDR3 is 15 amino acids long. V was pared by 4 bases and J by 0 bases, with 10 bases between. In germline, CDR1 is LGHNA, CDR2 YSLEER. CDR3 sequence reads: CASSPGLSSYNEQFF. CDR3 in DNA: TGCGCCAGCAGCCCCGGTCTTAGCTCCTACAATGAGCAGTTCTTC.

The J gene is TRBJ1-3, the V gene TRBV7-7; the D gene is possibly TRBD1 (6 bases). CDR3 size: 15 residues. The V gene lost 5 bases and the J gene lost 4 bases, with 15 bases spanning the gap. Germline assignment: CDR1 SSHAT and CDR2 FNYEAQ (reference sequence). The CDR3 DNA is TGTGCCAGCAGCCCGAGTCAGGGGAGCGGAAACACCATATATTTT. It specifies CASSPSQGSGNTIYF.

This clone showed up just a few times. The rearrangement uses TRBV4-3 and TRBJ2-2; TRBD1 agrees at 10 bases. J lost 5 bases, V lost 3 bases, and 0 bases had no gene match. CDR3 length equals 14 residues. The germline V gene encodes CDR1 LGHNA and CDR2 YSLEER. The CDR3 region is CASSQDRGTGELFF. DNA of the CDR3: TGCGCCAGCAGCCAGGACAGGGGGACCGGGGAGCTGTTTTTT.

The gene calls are TRBV9 and TRBJ2-1; 13 positions agree with TRBD2. The CDR3 covers 21 residues. Germline V gene data show CDR1 as SGDLS and CDR2 as YYNGEE. V lost 3 bases and J lost 0; bases outside the gene matches: 15. DNA for the CDR3: TGTGCCAGCAGCGAGTCTCCGGGACTAGCGGGGAACTCCCCCTCCTACAATGAGCAGTTCTTC. It specifies CASSESPGLAGNSPSYNEQFF.